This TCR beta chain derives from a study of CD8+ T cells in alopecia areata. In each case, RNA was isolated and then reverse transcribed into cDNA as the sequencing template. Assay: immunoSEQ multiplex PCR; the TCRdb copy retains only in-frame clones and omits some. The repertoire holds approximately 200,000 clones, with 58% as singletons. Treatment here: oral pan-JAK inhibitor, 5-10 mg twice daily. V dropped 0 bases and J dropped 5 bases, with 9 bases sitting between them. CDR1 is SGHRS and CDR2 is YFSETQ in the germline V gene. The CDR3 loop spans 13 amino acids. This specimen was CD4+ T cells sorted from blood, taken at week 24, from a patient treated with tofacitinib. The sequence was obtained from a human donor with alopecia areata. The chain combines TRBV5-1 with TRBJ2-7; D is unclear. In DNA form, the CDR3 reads TGCGCCAGCAGCTTGGGGTCAGGAGACGAGCAGTACTTC. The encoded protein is CASSLGSGDEQYF.